This is a list of T cell receptor beta chains from one sample in a study of response to subunit inactivated influenza vaccine. TCRdb reprocessed the RT-PCR reads with MiXCR, giving one entry per CDR3 protein. The sample lists hundreds of thousands of distinct CDR3 sequences, around 16% occurring once. This specimen was PBMCs from blood, taken 11 to 12 days after vaccination. The source is a man aged 50-60 years who received an inactivated influenza vaccine. Both conserved end residues are part of each CDR3. The D gene is left open where the match is weak. Size is omitted from some rows. Given values are once, few, many or a class for expanded clones.

j_call: TRBJ1-3
v_call: TRBV5-1
d_call: NA
clone_size: few
cdr3_aa: CASSLGQPGVGNTIYF
cdr3_nt: TGCGCCAGCAGCTTGGGTCAGCCCGGAGTCGGAAACACCATATATTTT

j_call: TRBJ1-1
v_call: TRBV29-1
d_call: TRBD1
clone_size: NA
cdr3_aa: CSVEWDRGRAENTEAFF
cdr3_nt: TGCAGCGTTGAATGGGACAGGGGACGTGCGGAGAACACTGAAGCTTTCTTT

j_call: TRBJ2-1
v_call: TRBV20-1
d_call: TRBD2
clone_size: once
cdr3_aa: CSAYGTSGSLYNEQFF
cdr3_nt: TGCAGTGCCTACGGGACTAGCGGGAGTCTCTACAATGAGCAGTTCTTC

j_call: TRBJ2-7
v_call: TRBV20-1
d_call: TRBD1
clone_size: NA
cdr3_aa: CSARSRDRASYEQYF
cdr3_nt: TGCAGTGCTAGATCCCGGGACAGGGCCTCCTACGAGCAGTACTTC

j_call: TRBJ1-1
v_call: TRBV29-1
d_call: NA
clone_size: NA
cdr3_aa: CSGSWGLNTEAFF
cdr3_nt: TGCAGCGGATCTTGGGGGCTGAACACTGAAGCTTTCTTT

j_call: TRBJ2-2
v_call: TRBV6-2/TRBV6-3
d_call: NA
clone_size: many
cdr3_aa: CASSQKVGELFF
cdr3_nt: TGTGCCAGCAGTCAAAAGGTCGGGGAGCTGTTTTTT

j_call: TRBJ2-7
v_call: TRBV4-1
d_call: NA
clone_size: NA
cdr3_aa: CAGSQGLQVSYEQYF
cdr3_nt: TGCGCCGGCAGCCAAGGGCTTCAGGTCTCCTACGAGCAGTACTTC

j_call: TRBJ2-6
v_call: TRBV11-2
d_call: TRBD1
clone_size: NA
cdr3_aa: CASSLPGTVQSGANVLTF
cdr3_nt: TGTGCCAGCAGCCTCCCCGGGACAGTACAGTCTGGGGCCAACGTCCTGACTTTC

j_call: TRBJ2-1
v_call: TRBV12-3/TRBV12-4
d_call: NA
clone_size: NA
cdr3_aa: CASRRENNEQFF
cdr3_nt: TGTGCCAGCAGGCGGGAAAACAATGAGCAGTTCTTC

j_call: TRBJ2-7
v_call: TRBV12-3/TRBV12-4
d_call: NA
clone_size: few
cdr3_aa: CASSSTGDSPEQYF
cdr3_nt: TGTGCCAGCAGTTCAACGGGGGACTCCCCCGAGCAGTACTTC

j_call: TRBJ2-1
v_call: TRBV5-6
d_call: TRBD1
clone_size: few
cdr3_aa: CASSRTGLDEQFF
cdr3_nt: TGTGCCAGCAGCAGGACAGGGCTCGATGAGCAGTTCTTC

j_call: TRBJ1-1
v_call: TRBV29-1
d_call: NA
clone_size: few
cdr3_aa: CSGRGGTEAFF
cdr3_nt: TGCAGCGGGAGGGGGGGCACTGAAGCTTTCTTT

j_call: TRBJ1-6
v_call: TRBV6-1
d_call: TRBD1
clone_size: NA
cdr3_aa: CASSRRTGSYNSPLHF
cdr3_nt: TGTGCCAGCAGTAGACGGACAGGGTCATATAATTCACCCCTCCACTTT

j_call: TRBJ2-2
v_call: TRBV6-1
d_call: NA
clone_size: NA
cdr3_aa: CASRSANTGELFF
cdr3_nt: TGTGCCAGTCGATCGGCGAACACCGGGGAGCTGTTTTTT

j_call: TRBJ2-3
v_call: TRBV10-3
d_call: NA
clone_size: few
cdr3_aa: CAISDPRRGASTDTQYF
cdr3_nt: TGTGCCATCAGTGACCCGCGCCGCGGTGCTAGCACAGATACGCAGTATTTT

j_call: TRBJ2-3
v_call: TRBV6-5
d_call: TRBD2
clone_size: NA
cdr3_aa: CASSYGRRGGGDTQYF
cdr3_nt: TGTGCCAGCAGTTACGGGAGGCGGGGGGGCGGTGATACGCAGTATTTT

j_call: TRBJ2-1
v_call: TRBV5-1
d_call: NA
clone_size: many
cdr3_aa: CASSSRGGGGNEQFF
cdr3_nt: TGCGCCAGCAGCTCCAGGGGTGGTGGGGGCAATGAGCAGTTCTTC

j_call: TRBJ2-3
v_call: TRBV11-2
d_call: TRBD2
clone_size: few
cdr3_aa: CASSLVTSGTGTQYF
cdr3_nt: TGTGCCAGCAGCTTAGTTACTAGCGGGACTGGTACGCAGTATTTT

j_call: TRBJ2-3
v_call: TRBV20-1
d_call: TRBD2
clone_size: NA
cdr3_aa: CSATGGASTDTQYF
cdr3_nt: TGCAGTGCTACGGGAGGAGCTAGCACAGATACGCAGTATTTT

j_call: TRBJ2-2
v_call: TRBV3-1
d_call: TRBD1
clone_size: few
cdr3_aa: CASSQVGQVLTGELFF
cdr3_nt: TGTGCCAGCAGCCAAGTAGGACAGGTTCTCACCGGGGAGCTGTTTTTT

j_call: TRBJ2-1
v_call: TRBV9
d_call: NA
clone_size: NA
cdr3_aa: CASSGAGKQFF
cdr3_nt: TGTGCCAGCAGCGGCGCGGGGAAGCAGTTCTTC

j_call: TRBJ2-7
v_call: TRBV2
d_call: NA
clone_size: few
cdr3_aa: CASSEIGGNYEQYF
cdr3_nt: TGTGCCAGCAGTGAAATTGGGGGCAACTACGAGCAGTACTTC